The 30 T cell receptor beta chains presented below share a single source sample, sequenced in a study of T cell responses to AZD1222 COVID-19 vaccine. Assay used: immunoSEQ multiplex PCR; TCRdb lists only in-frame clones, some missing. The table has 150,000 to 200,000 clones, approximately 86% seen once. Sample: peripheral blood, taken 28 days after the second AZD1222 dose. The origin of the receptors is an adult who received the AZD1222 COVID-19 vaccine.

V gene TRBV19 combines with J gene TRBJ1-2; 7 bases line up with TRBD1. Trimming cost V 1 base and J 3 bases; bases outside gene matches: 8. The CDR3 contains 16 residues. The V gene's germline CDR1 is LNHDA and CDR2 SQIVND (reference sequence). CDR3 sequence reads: CASSIGGRTGDYGYTF. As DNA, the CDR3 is TGTGCCAGTAGTATAGGGGGCCGTACAGGGGACTATGGCTACACCTTC.

This CDR3 reads CASSLRQRNSPLHF. In nucleotides, the CDR3 is TGTGCCAGCAGCTTGCGGCAGCGAAATTCACCCCTCCACTTT. V is TRBV5-6 and J is TRBJ1-6; no clear D gene. Trimming left V 1 base short and J 7 bases short, with 9 bases between. This CDR3 region has 14 residues. Germline CDR1 is SGHDT and CDR2 is YYEEEE.

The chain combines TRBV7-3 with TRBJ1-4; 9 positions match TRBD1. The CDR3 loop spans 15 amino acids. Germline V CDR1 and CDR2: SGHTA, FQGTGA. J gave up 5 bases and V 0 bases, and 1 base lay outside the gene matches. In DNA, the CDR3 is TGTGCCAGCAGCTTAACCGGGACAGGGAATGAAAAACTGTTTTTT. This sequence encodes CASSLTGTGNEKLFF.

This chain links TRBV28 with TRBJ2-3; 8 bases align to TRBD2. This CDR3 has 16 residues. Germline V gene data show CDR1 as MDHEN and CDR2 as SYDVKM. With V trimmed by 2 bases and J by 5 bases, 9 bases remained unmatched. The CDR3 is CASSLGPGGVGDTQYF. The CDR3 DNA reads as TGTGCCAGCAGTTTAGGACCGGGGGGGGTAGGAGATACGCAGTATTTT.

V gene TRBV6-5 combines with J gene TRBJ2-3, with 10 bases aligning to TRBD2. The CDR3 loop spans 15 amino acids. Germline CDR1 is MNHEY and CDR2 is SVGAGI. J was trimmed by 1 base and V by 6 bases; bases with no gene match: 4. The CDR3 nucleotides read TGTGCCAGCAGGTTAGCGGGGGGACGCACAGATACGCAGTATTTT. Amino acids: CASRLAGGRTDTQYF.

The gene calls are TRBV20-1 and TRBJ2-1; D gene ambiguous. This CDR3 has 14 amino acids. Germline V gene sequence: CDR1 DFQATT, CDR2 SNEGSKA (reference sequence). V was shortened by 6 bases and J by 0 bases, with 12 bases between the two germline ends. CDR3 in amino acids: CSASTVSSYNEQFF. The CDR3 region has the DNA TGCAGTGCAAGTACCGTGAGCTCCTACAATGAGCAGTTCTTC.

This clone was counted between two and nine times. This CDR3 reads CSSTGWGNTEAFF. The CDR3 region has the DNA TGCAGCTCGACAGGGTGGGGGAACACTGAAGCTTTCTTT. The V gene is TRBV29-1, the J gene TRBJ1-1; 7 positions agree with TRBD1. Germline V gives CDR1 SQVTM, CDR2 ANQGSEA. This CDR3 spans 13 amino acids. The V segment lost 8 bases and the J segment 1 base; nucleotides outside the gene matches: 7.

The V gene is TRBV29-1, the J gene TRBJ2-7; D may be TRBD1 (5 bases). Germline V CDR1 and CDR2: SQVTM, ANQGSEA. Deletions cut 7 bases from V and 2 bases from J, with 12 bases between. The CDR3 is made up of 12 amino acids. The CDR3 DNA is TGCAGCGCCGCGCCAGGGCCCTACGAGCAGTACTTC. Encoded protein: CSAAPGPYEQYF.

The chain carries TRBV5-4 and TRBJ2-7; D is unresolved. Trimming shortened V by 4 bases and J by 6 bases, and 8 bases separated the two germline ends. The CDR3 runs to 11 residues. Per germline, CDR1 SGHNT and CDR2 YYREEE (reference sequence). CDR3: CASSRGPEQYF. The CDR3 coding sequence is TGTGCCAGCAGCCGAGGACCCGAGCAGTACTTC. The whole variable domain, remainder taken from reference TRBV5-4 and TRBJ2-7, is ETGVTQSPTHLIKTRGQQVTLRCSSQSGHNTVSWYQQALGQGPQFIFQYYREEENGRGNFPPRFSGLQFPNYSSELNVNALELDDSALYLCASSRGPEQYFGPGTRLTVT.

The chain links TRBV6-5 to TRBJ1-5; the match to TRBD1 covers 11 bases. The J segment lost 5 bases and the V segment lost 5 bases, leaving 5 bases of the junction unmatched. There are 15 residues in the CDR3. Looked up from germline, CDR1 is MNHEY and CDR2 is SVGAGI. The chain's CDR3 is CASSPGQGDHQPQHF. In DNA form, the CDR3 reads TGTGCCAGCAGTCCGGGACAGGGGGATCATCAGCCCCAGCATTTT.

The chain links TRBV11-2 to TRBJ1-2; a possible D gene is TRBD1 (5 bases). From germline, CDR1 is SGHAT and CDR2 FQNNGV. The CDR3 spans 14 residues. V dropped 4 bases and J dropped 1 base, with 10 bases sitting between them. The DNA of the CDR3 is TGTGCCAGCAGCTCCAGGACACTTAACTATGGCTACACCTTC. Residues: CASSSRTLNYGYTF.

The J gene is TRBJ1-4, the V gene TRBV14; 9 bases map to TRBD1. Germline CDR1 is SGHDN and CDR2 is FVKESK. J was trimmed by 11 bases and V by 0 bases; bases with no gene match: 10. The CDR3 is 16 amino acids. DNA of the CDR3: TGTGCCAGCAGCCAAGACCGGACAGGGGCGCATGGGAAACTGTTTTTT. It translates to CASSQDRTGAHGKLFF.

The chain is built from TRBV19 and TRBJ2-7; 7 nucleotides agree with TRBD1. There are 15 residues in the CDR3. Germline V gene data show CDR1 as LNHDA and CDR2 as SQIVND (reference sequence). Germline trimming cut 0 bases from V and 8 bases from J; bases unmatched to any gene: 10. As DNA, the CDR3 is TGTGCCAGTAGTATAGACCCAAGGGACAGAACCCAGCAGTACTTC. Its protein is CASSIDPRDRTQQYF. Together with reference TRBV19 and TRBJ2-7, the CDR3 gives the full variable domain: DGGITQSPKYLFRKEGQNVTLSCEQNLNHDAMYWYRQDPGQGLRLIYYSQIVNDFQKGDIAEGYSVSREKKESFPLTVTSAQKNPTAFYLCASSIDPRDRTQQYFGPGTRLTVT.

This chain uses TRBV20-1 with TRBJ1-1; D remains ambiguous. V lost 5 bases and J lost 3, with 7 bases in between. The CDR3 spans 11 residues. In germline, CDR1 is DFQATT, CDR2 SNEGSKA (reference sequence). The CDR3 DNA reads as TGCAGTGCTTTGAGGGACACTGAAGCTTTCTTT. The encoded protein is CSALRDTEAFF.

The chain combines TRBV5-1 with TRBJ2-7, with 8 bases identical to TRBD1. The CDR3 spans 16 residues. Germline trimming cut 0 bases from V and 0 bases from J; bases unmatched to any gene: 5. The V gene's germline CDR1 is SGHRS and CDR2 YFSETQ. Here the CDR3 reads CASSLEGQELSYEQYF. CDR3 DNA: TGCGCCAGCAGCTTGGAGGGACAGGAACTCTCCTACGAGCAGTACTTC.

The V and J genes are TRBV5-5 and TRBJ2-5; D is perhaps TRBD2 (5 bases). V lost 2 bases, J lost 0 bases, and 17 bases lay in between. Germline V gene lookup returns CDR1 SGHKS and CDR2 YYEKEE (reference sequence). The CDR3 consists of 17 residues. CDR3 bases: TGTGCCAGCAGCTTTAGAGGGTCTCTTAGGAACCAAGAGACCCAGTACTTC. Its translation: CASSFRGSLRNQETQYF.

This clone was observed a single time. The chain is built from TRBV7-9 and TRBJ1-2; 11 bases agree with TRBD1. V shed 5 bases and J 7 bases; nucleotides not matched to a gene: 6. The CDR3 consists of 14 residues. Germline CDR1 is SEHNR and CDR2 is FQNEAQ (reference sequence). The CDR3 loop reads CASSADRGRSGYTF. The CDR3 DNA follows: TGTGCCAGCAGCGCGGACAGGGGGCGATCTGGCTACACCTTC.

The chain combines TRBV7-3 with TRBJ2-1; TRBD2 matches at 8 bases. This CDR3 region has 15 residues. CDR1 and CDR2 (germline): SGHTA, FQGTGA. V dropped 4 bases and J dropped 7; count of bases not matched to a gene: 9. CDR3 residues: CASSSTGTSSNEQFF. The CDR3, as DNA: TGTGCCAGCAGCTCCACCGGGACTAGTTCTAATGAGCAGTTCTTC.

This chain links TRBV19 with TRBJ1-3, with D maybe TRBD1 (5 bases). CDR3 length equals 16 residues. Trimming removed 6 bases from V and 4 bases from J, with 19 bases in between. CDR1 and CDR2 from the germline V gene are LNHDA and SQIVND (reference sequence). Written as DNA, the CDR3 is TGTGCCAGTAGCAGGCCTGTACTTCACAGGGGAAACACCATATATTTT. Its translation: CASSRPVLHRGNTIYF.

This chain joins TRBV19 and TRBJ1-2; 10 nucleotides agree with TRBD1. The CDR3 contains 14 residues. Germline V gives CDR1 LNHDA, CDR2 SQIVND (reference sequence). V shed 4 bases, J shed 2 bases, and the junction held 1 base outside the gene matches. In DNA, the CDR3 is TGTGCCAGTAGTAGGGACAGGGGAAACTATGGCTACACCTTC. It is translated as CASSRDRGNYGYTF.

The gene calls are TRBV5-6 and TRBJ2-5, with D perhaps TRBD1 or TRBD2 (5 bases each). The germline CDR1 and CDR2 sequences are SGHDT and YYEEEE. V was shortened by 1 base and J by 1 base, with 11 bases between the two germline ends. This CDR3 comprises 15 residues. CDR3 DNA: TGTGCCAGCAGCTTGTTAACGGGGCCCCAAGAGACCCAGTACTTC. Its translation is CASSLLTGPQETQYF.

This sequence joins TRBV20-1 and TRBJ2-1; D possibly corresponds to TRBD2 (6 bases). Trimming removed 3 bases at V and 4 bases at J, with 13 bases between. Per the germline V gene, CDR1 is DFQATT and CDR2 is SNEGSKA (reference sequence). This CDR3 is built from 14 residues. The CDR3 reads CSASDRGTYNEQFF. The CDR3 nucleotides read TGCAGTGCTAGTGATCGGGGGACTTACAATGAGCAGTTCTTC.

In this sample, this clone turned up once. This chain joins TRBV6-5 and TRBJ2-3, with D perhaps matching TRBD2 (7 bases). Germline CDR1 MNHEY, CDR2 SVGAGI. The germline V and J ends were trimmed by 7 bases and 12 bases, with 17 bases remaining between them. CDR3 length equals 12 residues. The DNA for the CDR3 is TGTGCCAGCAACCGAAGGGGGGGGGCTCAGTATTTT. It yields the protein CASNRRGGAQYF.

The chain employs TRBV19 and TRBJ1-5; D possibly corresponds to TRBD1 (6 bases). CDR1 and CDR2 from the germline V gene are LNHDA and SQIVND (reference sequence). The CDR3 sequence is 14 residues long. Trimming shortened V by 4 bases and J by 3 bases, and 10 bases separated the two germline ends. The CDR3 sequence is CASSNRVVNQPQHF. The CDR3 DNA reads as TGTGCCAGTAGTAACAGGGTTGTCAATCAGCCCCAGCATTTT.

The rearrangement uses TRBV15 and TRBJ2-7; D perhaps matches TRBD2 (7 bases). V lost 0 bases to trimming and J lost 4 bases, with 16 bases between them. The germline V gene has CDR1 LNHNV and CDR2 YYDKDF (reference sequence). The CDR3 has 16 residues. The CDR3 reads CATSRDPGGLRYEQYF. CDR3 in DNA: TGTGCCACCAGCAGAGATCCCGGGGGGCTAAGGTACGAGCAGTACTTC.

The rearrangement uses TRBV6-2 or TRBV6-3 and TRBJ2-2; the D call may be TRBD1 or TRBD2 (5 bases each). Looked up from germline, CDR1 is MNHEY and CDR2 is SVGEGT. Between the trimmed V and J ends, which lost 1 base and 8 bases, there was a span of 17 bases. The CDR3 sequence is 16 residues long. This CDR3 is CASSYYTGTLAGELFF. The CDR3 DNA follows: TGTGCCAGCAGTTACTATACCGGGACCCTGGCTGGGGAGCTGTTTTTT.

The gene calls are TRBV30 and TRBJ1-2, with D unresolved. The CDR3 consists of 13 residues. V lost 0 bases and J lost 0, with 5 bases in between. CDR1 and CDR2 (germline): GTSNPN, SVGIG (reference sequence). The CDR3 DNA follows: TGTGCCTGGAGTGTACAAACTAACTATGGCTACACCTTC. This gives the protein CAWSVQTNYGYTF.

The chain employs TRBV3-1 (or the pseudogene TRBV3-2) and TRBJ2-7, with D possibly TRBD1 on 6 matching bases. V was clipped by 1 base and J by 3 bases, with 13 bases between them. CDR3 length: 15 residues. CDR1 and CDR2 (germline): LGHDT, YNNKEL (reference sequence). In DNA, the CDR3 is TGTGCCAGCAGCCAAGTGGGACAATCCGGCTACGAGCAGTACTTC. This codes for CASSQVGQSGYEQYF.

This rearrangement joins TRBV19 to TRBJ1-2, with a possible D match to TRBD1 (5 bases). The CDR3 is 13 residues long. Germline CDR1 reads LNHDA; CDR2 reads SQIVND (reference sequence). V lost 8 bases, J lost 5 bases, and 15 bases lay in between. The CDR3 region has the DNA TGTGCCAGTTCGGGGCAGAACGAGTATGGCTACACCTTC. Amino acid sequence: CASSGQNEYGYTF.

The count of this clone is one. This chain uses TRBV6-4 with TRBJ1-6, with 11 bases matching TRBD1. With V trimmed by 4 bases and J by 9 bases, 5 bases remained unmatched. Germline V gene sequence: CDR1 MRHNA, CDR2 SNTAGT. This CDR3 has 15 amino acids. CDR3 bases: TGTGCCAGCAGTGTTAGGACAGGGGGCCGTTCACCCCTCCACTTT. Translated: CASSVRTGGRSPLHF.